These T cell receptor beta chains were read from a single sample in a study of blood T cell repertoires in COVID-19. Profiled with immunoSEQ multiplex PCR; TCRdb holds only in-frame clones, not every one. The data show roughly 500,000 clones, roughly 90% seen once. Sequenced: PBMCs or T cells enriched from blood (not recorded which). These receptors all stem from a woman between 35 and 50 years old who had recovered from COVID-19. Each CDR3 is given without its conserved first and last residue. The size of a clone is reported for some rows only, either as once, few or many, or as a class for expanded clones.

v_call clone_size cdr3_aa
TRBV7-2 NA ASSPDDSGQGTYEQY
TRBV19 NA ASSMGSGIGSEQF
TRBV6-5 once ASSSGTGFSYEQY
TRBV24-1 once ATSEPRRDSEKLF
TRBV19 NA ASTDIGTGGDGGYT
TRBV28 NA ASSLLWGSEQY
TRBV7-9 NA ASSLHIAGANEQF
TRBV7-9 NA ASSTADRAENSPLH
TRBV5-1 NA ASSLSETGIYNEQF
TRBV7-9 NA ASSLAGTYGYT
TRBV5-8 NA ASTSTSGSSYNEQF
TRBV6-5 NA ASSSLGAAGNTIY
TRBV19 NA ASSGSGGPDTQY
TRBV27 NA ASSLRTGSKEAF
TRBV11-3 NA ASSLDGAGLAF
TRBV7-2 NA ASSPRTSGFTQETQY
TRBV30 NA AWSTTVSTDTQY
TRBV7-9 NA ASSLMDSRSGNTIY
TRBV4-3 NA ASSQEEGRGYT
TRBV9 NA ASSAGGSQHYNSPLH
TRBV18 NA ASSPRQAQPQH
TRBV12-3/TRBV12-4 NA ASRSRTGDGYT
TRBV6-1 NA ASSAPGLAGVRNEQF
TRBV6-5 NA ASSPLDSNYGYT
TRBV18 NA ASSRDSLGAF
TRBV4-3 NA ASSQDRGTGYEQY
TRBV19 once ASSNENFPGLAGGNNEQF
TRBV6-5 NA ASVGAKGARQPQH
TRBV4-1 NA ASSQEFGQGALSNYGYT
TRBV19 NA ASSSGTSGSIYEQY